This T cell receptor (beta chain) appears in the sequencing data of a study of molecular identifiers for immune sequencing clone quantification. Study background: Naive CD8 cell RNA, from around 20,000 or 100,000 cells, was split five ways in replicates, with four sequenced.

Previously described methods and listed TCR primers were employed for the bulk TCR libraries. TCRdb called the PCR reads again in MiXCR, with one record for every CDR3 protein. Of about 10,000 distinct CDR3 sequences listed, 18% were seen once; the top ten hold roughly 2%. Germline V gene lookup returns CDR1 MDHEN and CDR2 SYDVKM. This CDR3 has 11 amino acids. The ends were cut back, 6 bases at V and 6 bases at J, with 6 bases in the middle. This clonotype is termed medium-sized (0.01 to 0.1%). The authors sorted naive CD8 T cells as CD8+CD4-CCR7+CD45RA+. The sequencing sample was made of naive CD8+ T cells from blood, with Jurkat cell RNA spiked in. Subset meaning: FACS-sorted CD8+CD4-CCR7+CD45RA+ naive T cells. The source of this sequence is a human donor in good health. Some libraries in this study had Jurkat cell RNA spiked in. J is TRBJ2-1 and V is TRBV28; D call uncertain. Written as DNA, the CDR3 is TGTGCCAGCAGCCGATCCAATGAGCAGTTCTTC. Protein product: CASSRSNEQFF. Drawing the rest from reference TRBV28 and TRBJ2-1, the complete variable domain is DVKVTQSSRYLVKRTGEKVFLECVQDMDHENMFWYRQDPGLGLRLIYFSYDVKMKEKGDIPEGYSVSREKKERFSLILESASTNQTSMYLCASSRSNEQFFGPGTRLTVL.